The T cell receptor beta chain described here comes from a study of regulatory T cells in long-lasting Graves disease. Study observations and caveats: When disease was persistent, TRBV28, TRBJ1-2 and TRBJ2-5 were the favored segments.

This clonotype was detected ten times or more. What it binds is not known. CDR1 is DFQATT, CDR2 SNEGSKA, per germline (reference sequence). Trimming took 5 bases from V and 1 from J; bases not matched to a gene: 8. The CDR3 is 14 amino acids. Sample time point: newly diagnosed GD, antithyroid drugs for less than 3 months. The TCR library used RNA extracted from PBMCs. HTBI primers from iRepertoire and Arm-PCR of CDR3 regions yielded the TCR beta libraries. TCRdb analysed the multiplex PCR reads with MiXCR anew, one entry per CDR3 protein. The table has fewer than 500,000 distinct CDR3 sequences, 15% to 20% seen once. The same sample was also used in a study of T cells in Graves' hyperthyroidism and ophthalmopathy.

The chain carries TRBV20-1 and TRBJ2-7; 7 nucleotides agree with TRBD2. The source was peripheral blood mononuclear cells (PBMCs), collected at new diagnosis, from a patient treated with antithyroid drugs. The receptor was isolated from a man between 40 and 49 years old with Graves disease. The CDR3 sequence: CSALRASGSYEQYF. The DNA of the CDR3 is TGCAGTGCTCTAAGGGCTAGCGGTTCCTACGAGCAGTACTTC.